These T cell receptor beta chains were read from a single sample in a study of T cells in lung cancer brain metastases. Sequencing used immunoSEQ multiplex PCR; TCRdb keeps in-frame clones, though not all of them. The repertoire holds fewer than 1,500 clones, 89% seen once, with around a tenth in the top ten. Source material: tumor tissue from a brain metastasis. Source of these receptors: a woman in her forties or fifties with non-small cell lung cancer that had spread to the brain. The CDR3 runs from the conserved cysteine through the conserved F or W. Each record gives: J gene, clone size, CDR3 length, V gene, D gene, CDR3 DNA, CDR3 protein. The D gene is left open where the match is weak. Not all rows give a size; the values are once, few, many and, for expanded clones, a class.

TRBJ2-5,NA,15,TRBV19,TRBD2,TGTGCCAGTAGTTTTGGGGCTAGCGGGAAGGAGACCCAGTACTTC,CASSFGASGKETQYF
TRBJ2-7,NA,13,TRBV30,TRBD1,TGTGCCTGGACGGGACAGGGGGCGGGCGAGCAGTACTTC,CAWTGQGAGEQYF
TRBJ1-1,NA,14,TRBV28,TRBD1,TGTGCCAGCAGTTTCCGACAGGGACTCACTGAAGCTTTCTTT,CASSFRQGLTEAFF
TRBJ2-3,NA,12,TRBV29-1,NA,TGCAGCGTTGGCGGCGGCACGGATACGCAGTATTTT,CSVGGGTDTQYF
TRBJ2-2,NA,15,TRBV23-1,NA,TGCGCCAGCAGTCAATCGTCGGTGAACACCGGGGAGCTGTTTTTT,CASSQSSVNTGELFF
TRBJ2-7,NA,15,TRBV6-5,NA,TGTGCCAGCAGAGCGGGCCTTGCCCTTACCTACGAGCAGTACTTC,CASRAGLALTYEQYF
TRBJ1-1,NA,16,TRBV4-2,TRBD1,TGTGCCAGCAGCCCAACCGGACAGGGGAAGAACACTGAAGCTTTCTTT,CASSPTGQGKNTEAFF
TRBJ2-1,NA,15,TRBV9,NA,TGTGCCAGCAGCTCCCCTGGGAGTATAACCAATGAGCAGTTCTTC,CASSSPGSITNEQFF
TRBJ2-3,NA,11,TRBV30,NA,TGTGCCTGGAGTAACACAGATACGCAGTATTTT,CAWSNTDTQYF
TRBJ2-3,NA,18,TRBV19,NA,TGTGCCAGTAGTATCGCCCAGGGGTCCAGATTAAGCACAGATACGCAGTATTTT,CASSIAQGSRLSTDTQYF
TRBJ1-1,NA,15,TRBV4-3,NA,TGCGCCAGCAGCCACGAACTCCGGGGAGGCACTGAAGCTTTCTTT,CASSHELRGGTEAFF
TRBJ2-2,once,12,TRBV7-2,NA,TGTGCCAGCAGCTTTGGCGCCTGGGAGCTGTTTTTT,CASSFGAWELFF
TRBJ1-2,NA,14,TRBV28,NA,TGTGCCAGCAGTCCCTCCAGGGCCGGCTATGGCTACACCTTC,CASSPSRAGYGYTF
TRBJ1-5,NA,14,TRBV29-1,TRBD1,TGCAACGTTGAGGGGACAGGGGTTGGTCAGCCCCAGCATTTT,CNVEGTGVGQPQHF
TRBJ1-1,hyperexpanded,16,TRBV7-9,NA,TGTGCCAGCAGGCATCCCGACCCGGACCAAGACACTGAAGCTTTCTTT,CASRHPDPDQDTEAFF
TRBJ1-1,NA,13,TRBV6-1,TRBD1,TGTGCCACAAGGACAGGGAAGAACACTGAAGCTTTCTTT,CATRTGKNTEAFF
TRBJ2-3,NA,12,TRBV28,NA,TGTGCCAGCATGAGGACCACGGATACGCAGTATTTT,CASMRTTDTQYF
TRBJ2-3,few,14,TRBV6-5,TRBD1,TGTGCCAGCAGTTATGGGACAGGCACAGATACGCAGTATTTT,CASSYGTGTDTQYF
TRBJ1-2,NA,12,TRBV29-1,NA,TGCAGCGTTCACAGCGGGATATATGGCTACACCTTC,CSVHSGIYGYTF
TRBJ1-1,NA,14,TRBV29-1,TRBD1,TGCAGCGTTGAGGACCGGACAGGGAACACTGAAGCTTTCTTT,CSVEDRTGNTEAFF
TRBJ1-3,NA,11,TRBV5-1,NA,TGCGCCAGCAGCAACAGCAACACCATATATTTT,CASSNSNTIYF
TRBJ1-4,few,12,TRBV29-1,NA,TGCAGCGGAGGGGGGTGGAATGAAAAACTGTTTTTT,CSGGGWNEKLFF
TRBJ2-5,NA,15,TRBV29-1,TRBD2,TGCAGCGTTGAAAGACTAGCGGGAGACCAAGAGACCCAGTACTTC,CSVERLAGDQETQYF
TRBJ1-1,NA,14,TRBV19,TRBD1,TGTGCCAGTAGTGGCCAGGGGGCCCGCGGTGAAGCTTTCTTT,CASSGQGARGEAFF
TRBJ2-7,NA,12,TRBV7-2,NA,TGTGCCAGCAGCTTAGATACATACGAGCAGTACTTC,CASSLDTYEQYF
TRBJ2-7,NA,15,TRBV6-1,TRBD1,TGTGCCAGCAGTATCACTGGGACAGGGTTCTACGAGCAGTACTTC,CASSITGTGFYEQYF
TRBJ2-5,NA,16,TRBV19,TRBD2,TGTGCCTCTAAGGGCCTAGCGGGAGACCGTGGGGAGACCCAGTACTTC,CASKGLAGDRGETQYF